This TCR beta chain emerged from a study of Graves' ophthalmopathy and Graves' hyperthyroidism. Scientists amplified the TCR beta CDR3 regions from RNA transcripts. The first-round RT-PCR employed HTBI primers together with the Qiagen OneStep RT-PCR kit. A multiplex PCR was then performed as the second round. TCRdb redid the calling of the multiplex PCR reads with MiXCR, one entry per CDR3 protein. This sample yields around 400,000 distinct CDR3 sequences, of which about 21% are seen a single time; around 3.2% belongs to the top ten. V trimming: 0 bases; J trimming: 5 bases; junction bases outside the gene matches: 3. The CDR3 spans 15 residues. Germline V gene sequence: CDR1 SGHTA, CDR2 FQGNSA.

The sequence derives from a woman aged 18-35 years with stable Graves' hyperthyroidism. Sequences were obtained from peripheral blood. The chain has TRBV7-2 and TRBJ2-7; 11 bases match TRBD2. The DNA of the CDR3 is TGTGCCAGCAGCTTAGCACTAGCGGGGGTGCACGAGCAGTACTTC. Its translation is CASSLALAGVHEQYF.